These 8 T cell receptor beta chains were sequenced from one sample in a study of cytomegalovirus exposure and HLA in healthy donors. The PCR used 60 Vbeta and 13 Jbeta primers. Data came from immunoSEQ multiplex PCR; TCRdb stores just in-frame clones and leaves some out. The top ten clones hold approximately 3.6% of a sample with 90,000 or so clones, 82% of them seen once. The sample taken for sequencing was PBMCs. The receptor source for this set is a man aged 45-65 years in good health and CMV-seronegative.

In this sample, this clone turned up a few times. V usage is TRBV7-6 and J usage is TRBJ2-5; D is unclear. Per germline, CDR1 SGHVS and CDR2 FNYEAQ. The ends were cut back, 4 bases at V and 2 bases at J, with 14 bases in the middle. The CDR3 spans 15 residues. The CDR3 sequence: CASSSEVRVQETQYF. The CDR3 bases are TGTGCCAGCAGCTCAGAGGTGCGAGTTCAAGAGACCCAGTACTTC. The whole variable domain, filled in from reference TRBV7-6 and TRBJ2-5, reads GAGVSQSPRYKVTKRGQDVALRCDPISGHVSLYWYRQALGQGPEFLTYFNYEAQQDKSGLPNDRFSAERPEGSISTLTIQRTEQRDSAMYRCASSSEVRVQETQYFGPGTRLLVL.

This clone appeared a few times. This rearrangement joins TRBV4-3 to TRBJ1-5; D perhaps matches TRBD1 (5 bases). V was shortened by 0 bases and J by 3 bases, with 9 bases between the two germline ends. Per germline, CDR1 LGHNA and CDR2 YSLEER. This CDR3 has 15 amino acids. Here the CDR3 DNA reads TGCGCCAGCAGCCAAGATCCAGGGATCAATCAGCCCCAGCATTTT. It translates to CASSQDPGINQPQHF.

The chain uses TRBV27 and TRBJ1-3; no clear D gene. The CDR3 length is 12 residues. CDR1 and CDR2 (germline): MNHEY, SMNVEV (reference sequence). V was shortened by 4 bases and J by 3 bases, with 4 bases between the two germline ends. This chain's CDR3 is CASSSGGNTIYF. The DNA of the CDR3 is TGTGCCAGCAGTTCAGGTGGAAACACCATATATTTT.

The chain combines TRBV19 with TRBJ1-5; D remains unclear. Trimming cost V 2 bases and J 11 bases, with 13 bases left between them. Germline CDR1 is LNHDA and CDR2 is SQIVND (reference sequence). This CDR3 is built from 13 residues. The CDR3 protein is CASSITGPRAQHF. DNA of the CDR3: TGTGCCAGTAGTATAACCGGACCGCGGGCCCAGCATTTT.

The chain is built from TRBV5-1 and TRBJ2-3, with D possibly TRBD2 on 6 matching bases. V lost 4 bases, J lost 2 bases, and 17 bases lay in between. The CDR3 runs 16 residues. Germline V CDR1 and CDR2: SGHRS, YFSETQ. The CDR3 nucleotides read TGCGCCAGCAGCCGTTTGGTGTGGACTAACACAGATACGCAGTATTTT. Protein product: CASSRLVWTNTDTQYF.

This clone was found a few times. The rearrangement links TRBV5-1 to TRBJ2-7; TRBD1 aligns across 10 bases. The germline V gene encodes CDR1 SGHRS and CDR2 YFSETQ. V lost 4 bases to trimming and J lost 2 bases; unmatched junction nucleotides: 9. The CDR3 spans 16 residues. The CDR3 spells CASSLGPGTGAYEQYF. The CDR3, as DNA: TGCGCCAGCAGCCTGGGCCCCGGGACAGGGGCCTACGAGCAGTACTTC.

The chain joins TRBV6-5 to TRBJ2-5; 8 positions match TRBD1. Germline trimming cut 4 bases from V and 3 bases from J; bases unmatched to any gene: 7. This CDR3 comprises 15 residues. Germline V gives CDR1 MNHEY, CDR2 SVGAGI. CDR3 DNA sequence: TGTGCCAGCAGTTGGACAGGGACGTTTGAAGAGACCCAGTACTTC. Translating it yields CASSWTGTFEETQYF.

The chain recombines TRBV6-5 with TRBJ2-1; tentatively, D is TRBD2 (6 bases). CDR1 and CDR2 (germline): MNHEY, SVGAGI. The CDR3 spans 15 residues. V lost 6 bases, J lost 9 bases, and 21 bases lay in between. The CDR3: CASSLAGLDQSEQFF. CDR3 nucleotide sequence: TGTGCCAGCAGCTTGGCGGGACTCGACCAAAGTGAGCAGTTCTTC.